The 9 T cell receptor beta chains in this list originate from one sample, sequenced in a study of T cell repertoires in cytomegalovirus infection. Their cognate antigens are unknown. One entry per CDR3 protein results from TCRdb running MiXCR on the reads. The table shows about 920,000 distinct CDR3 sequences, with around 29% occurring only once. The sample consisted of cultured CD8+ T cells from PBMCs, taken from culture after CMV antigen stimulation. The receptor set was obtained from a human donor in good health (CMV status not recorded). Some clones in this sample may be carry-over from other donors' samples.

This clonotype was detected a few times. The J gene is TRBJ2-3, the V gene TRBV11-2; no clear D. The CDR3 consists of 14 residues. Looked up from germline, CDR1 is SGHAT and CDR2 is FQNNGV. The V end lost 1 base, the J end lost 3 bases, and 8 bases lay between the germline ends. In DNA form, the CDR3 reads TGTGCCAGCAGCTTAGGGGTCTTTACAGATACGCAGTATTTT. Its translation is CASSLGVFTDTQYF.

This chain uses TRBV20-1 with TRBJ1-2; D unclear. The ends were cut back, 3 bases at V and 2 bases at J, with 13 bases in the middle. In germline, CDR1 is DFQATT, CDR2 SNEGSKA (reference sequence). The CDR3 spans 14 residues. The CDR3 DNA sequence: TGCAGTGCTAGGGAACCGCAAAGGAACTATGGCTACACCTTC. Protein sequence: CSAREPQRNYGYTF.

The V call is TRBV27, the J call TRBJ1-1; the D gene is possibly TRBD1 (5 bases). This CDR3 comprises 13 residues. Germline loops: CDR1 MNHEY, CDR2 SMNVEV (reference sequence). The ends were cut back, 1 base at V and 6 bases at J, with 9 bases in the middle. CDR3: CASSLLGGSEAFF. In DNA, the CDR3 is TGTGCCAGCAGTTTATTGGGGGGTTCTGAAGCTTTCTTT.

This clonotype appeared a few times. The chain links TRBV6-6 to TRBJ1-1; D gene unclear. The CDR3 is 14 residues long. Looked up from germline, CDR1 is MNHNY and CDR2 is SVGAGI (reference sequence). V was trimmed by 4 bases and J by 1 base, leaving 10 bases between them. CDR3 sequence reads: CASSSPYTNTEAFF. The CDR3 nucleotides are TGTGCCAGCAGTTCCCCATACACGAACACTGAAGCTTTCTTT.

This chain's CDR3 is CASSNPRDRGYGDTQYF. CDR3 DNA: TGCGCCAGCAGTAACCCTAGGGACAGGGGCTATGGGGATACGCAGTATTTT. J is TRBJ2-3 and V is TRBV10-2, with 10 nucleotides matching TRBD1. From germline, CDR1 is WSHSY and CDR2 SAAADI. The CDR3 extends over 17 amino acids. J lost 6 bases, V lost 5 bases, and 14 bases had no gene match.

This clonotype has at least ten counts. The chain has TRBV7-6 and TRBJ2-5; 7 nucleotides line up with TRBD1. Germline V gene sequence: CDR1 SGHVS, CDR2 FNYEAQ. The CDR3 spans 14 residues. Losses at the gene ends were 5 bases for V and 2 bases for J; bases not matched to a gene: 5. The CDR3 loop is CASSLGTAQETQYF. The CDR3 DNA reads as TGTGCCAGCAGCCTAGGGACAGCTCAAGAGACCCAGTACTTC.

On this clonotype itself: A junction boundary mismatches the germline segment, possibly from a read error. V gene TRBV2 combines with J gene TRBJ1-5, with a tentative D call TRBD1 (5 bases). The CDR3 is 14 residues long. Germline V lookup: CDR1 SNHLY, CDR2 FYNNEI. The CDR3 loop reads CVSSEGATYQPQHF. The DNA of the CDR3 is TGTGTCAGCAGTGAAGGGGCGACCTATCAGCCCCAGCATTTT. Based on the CDR3 plus reference TRBV2 and TRBJ1-5, the full variable domain is EPEVTQTPSHQVTQMGQEVILRCVPISNHLYFYWYRQILGQKVEFLVSFYNNEISEKSEIFDDQFSVERPDGSNFTLKIRSTKLEDSAMYFCVSSEGATYQPQHFGDGTRLSIL.

The rearrangement joins TRBV6-5 to TRBJ2-3; D remains unclear. The ends were cut back, 2 bases at V and 2 bases at J, with 8 bases in the middle. Per the germline V gene, CDR1 is MNHEY and CDR2 is SVGAGI. The CDR3 contains 14 residues. CDR3 coding DNA: TGTGCCAGCAGTTACACGTCCGACACAGATACGCAGTATTTT. Amino acids: CASSYTSDTDTQYF.

This chain links TRBV19 with TRBJ2-3, with 10 positions matching TRBD2. Germline CDR1 LNHDA, CDR2 SQIVND (reference sequence). V trimming: 6 bases; J trimming: 5 bases; junction bases outside the gene matches: 11. This CDR3 is built from 16 residues. This CDR3 is CASREPSGGAKDTQYF. DNA for the CDR3: TGTGCCAGTAGAGAGCCGAGCGGGGGGGCCAAAGATACGCAGTATTTT.